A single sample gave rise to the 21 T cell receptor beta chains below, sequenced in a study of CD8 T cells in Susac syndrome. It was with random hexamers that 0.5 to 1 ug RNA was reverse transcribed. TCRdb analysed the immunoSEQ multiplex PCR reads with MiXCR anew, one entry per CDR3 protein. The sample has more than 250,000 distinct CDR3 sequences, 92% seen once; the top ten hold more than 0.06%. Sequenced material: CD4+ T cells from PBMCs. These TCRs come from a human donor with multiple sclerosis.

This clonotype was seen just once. The CDR3 sequence is CASSEDTDTQYF. In nucleotides, the CDR3 is TGTGCCAGCAGCGAGGACACAGATACGCAGTATTTT. This chain joins TRBV7-3 and TRBJ2-3; no reliable D call. Germline values: CDR1 SGHTA, CDR2 FQGTGA. V lost 5 bases and J 2 bases, leaving 5 bases between the germline ends. The CDR3 totals 12 residues.

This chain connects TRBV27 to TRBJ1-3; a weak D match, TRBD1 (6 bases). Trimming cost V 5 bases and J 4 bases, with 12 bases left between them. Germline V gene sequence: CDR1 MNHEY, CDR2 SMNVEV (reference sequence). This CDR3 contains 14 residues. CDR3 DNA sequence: TGTGCCAGCAGTGCGGGACATCCGGGAAACACCATATATTTT. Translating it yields CASSAGHPGNTIYF.

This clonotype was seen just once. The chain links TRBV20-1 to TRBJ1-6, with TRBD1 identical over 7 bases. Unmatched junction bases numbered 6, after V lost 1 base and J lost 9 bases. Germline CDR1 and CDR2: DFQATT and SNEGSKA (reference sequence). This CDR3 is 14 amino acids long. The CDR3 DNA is TGCAGTGCTAGAGTTGAGGGGGACAGTTCACCCCTCCACTTT. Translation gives CSARVEGDSSPLHF.

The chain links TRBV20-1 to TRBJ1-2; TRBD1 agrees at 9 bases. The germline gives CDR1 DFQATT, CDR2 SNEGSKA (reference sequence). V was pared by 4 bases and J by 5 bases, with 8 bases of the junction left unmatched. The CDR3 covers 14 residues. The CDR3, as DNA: TGCAGTGCTATGGGGACAGGGAACGATTATGGCTACACCTTC. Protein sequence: CSAMGTGNDYGYTF.

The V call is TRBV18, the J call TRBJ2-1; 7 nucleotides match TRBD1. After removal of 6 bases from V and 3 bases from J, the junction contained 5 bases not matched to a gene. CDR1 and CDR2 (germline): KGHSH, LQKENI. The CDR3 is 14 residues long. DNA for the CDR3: TGTGCCAGCTCCGTGGGACAGATCTACAATGAGCAGTTCTTC. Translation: CASSVGQIYNEQFF.

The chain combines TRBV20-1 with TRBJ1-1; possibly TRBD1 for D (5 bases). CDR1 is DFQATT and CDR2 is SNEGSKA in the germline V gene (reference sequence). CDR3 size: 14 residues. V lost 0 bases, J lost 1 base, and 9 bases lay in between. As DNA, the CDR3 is TGCAGTGCTAGAGAATGGGGACCGAACACTGAAGCTTTCTTT. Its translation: CSAREWGPNTEAFF.

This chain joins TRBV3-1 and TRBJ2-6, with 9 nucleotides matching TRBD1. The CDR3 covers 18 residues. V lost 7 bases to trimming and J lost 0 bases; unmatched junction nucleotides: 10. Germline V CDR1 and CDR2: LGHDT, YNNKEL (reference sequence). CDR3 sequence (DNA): TGTGCCAGCAAACCCGGACAGGGGCAAATCTCTGGGGCCAACGTCCTGACTTTC. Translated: CASKPGQGQISGANVLTF. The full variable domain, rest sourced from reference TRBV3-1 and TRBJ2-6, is DTAVSQTPKYLVTQMGNDKSIKCEQNLGHDTMYWYKQDSKKFLKIMFSYNNKELIINETVPNRFSPKSPDKAHLNLHINSLELGDSAVYFCASKPGQGQISGANVLTFGAGSRLTVL.

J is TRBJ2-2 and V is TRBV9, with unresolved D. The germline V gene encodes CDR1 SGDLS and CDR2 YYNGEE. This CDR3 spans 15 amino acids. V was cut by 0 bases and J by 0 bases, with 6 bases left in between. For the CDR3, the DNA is TGTGCCAGCAGCGTAGGAGCCCCGAACACCGGGGAGCTGTTTTTT. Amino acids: CASSVGAPNTGELFF.

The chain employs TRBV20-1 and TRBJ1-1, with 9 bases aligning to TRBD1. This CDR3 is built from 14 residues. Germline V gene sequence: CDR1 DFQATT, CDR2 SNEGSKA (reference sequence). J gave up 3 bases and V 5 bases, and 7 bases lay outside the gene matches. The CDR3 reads CSAPSGQGHTEAFF. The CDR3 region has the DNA TGCAGTGCTCCCTCCGGACAGGGGCACACTGAAGCTTTCTTT.

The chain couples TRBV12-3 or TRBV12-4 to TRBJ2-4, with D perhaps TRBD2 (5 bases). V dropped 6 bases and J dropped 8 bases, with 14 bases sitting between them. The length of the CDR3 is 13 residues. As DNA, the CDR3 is TGTGCCAGCAGAAGCCGGATGAGGGACATTCAGTACTTC. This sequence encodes CASRSRMRDIQYF.

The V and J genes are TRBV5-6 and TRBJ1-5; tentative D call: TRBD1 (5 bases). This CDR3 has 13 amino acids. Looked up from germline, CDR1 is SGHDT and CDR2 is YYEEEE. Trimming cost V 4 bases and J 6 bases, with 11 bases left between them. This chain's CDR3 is CASSTSGSQPQHF. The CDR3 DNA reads TGTGCCAGCAGCACTTCAGGGAGTCAGCCCCAGCATTTT.

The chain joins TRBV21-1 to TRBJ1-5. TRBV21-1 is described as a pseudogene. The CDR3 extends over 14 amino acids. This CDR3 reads CASSGKVGIQPQHF. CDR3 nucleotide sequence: TGTGCCAGCAGCGGGAAGGTGGGCATTCAGCCCCAGCATTTT.

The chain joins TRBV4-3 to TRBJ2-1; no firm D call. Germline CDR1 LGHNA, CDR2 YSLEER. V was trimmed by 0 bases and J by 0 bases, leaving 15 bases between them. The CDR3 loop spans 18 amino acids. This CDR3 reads CASSQEGRAATSYNEQFF. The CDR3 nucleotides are TGCGCCAGCAGCCAAGAGGGTCGCGCGGCCACCTCCTACAATGAGCAGTTCTTC.

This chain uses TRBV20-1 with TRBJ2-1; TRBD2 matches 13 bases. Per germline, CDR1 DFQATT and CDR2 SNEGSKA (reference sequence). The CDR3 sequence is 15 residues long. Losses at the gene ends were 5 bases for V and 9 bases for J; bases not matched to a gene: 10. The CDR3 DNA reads TGCAGTGCTCCGACTAGCGGGGGGCCCAGTGGTGAGCAGTTCTTC. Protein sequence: CSAPTSGGPSGEQFF.

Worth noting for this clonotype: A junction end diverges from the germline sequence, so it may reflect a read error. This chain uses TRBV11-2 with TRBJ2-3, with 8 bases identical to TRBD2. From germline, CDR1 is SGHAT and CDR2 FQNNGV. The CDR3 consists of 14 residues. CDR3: CASSPRTSTNTQYF. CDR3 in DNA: TGTGCCAGCAGCCCGCGGACTAGCACAAATACGCAGTATTTT.

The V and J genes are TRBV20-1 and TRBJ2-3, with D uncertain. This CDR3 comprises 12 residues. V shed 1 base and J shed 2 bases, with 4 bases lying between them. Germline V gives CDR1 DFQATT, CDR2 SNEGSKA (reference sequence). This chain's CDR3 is CSARGFTDTQYF. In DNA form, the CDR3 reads TGCAGTGCTAGAGGGTTCACAGATACGCAGTATTTT.

The chain's CDR3 is CASSLRSETEAFF. The CDR3 DNA sequence: TGTGCCAGCAGCCTTAGGTCAGAGACTGAAGCTTTCTTT. This chain uses TRBV7-9 with TRBJ1-1; D not certain. V lost 5 bases and J lost 5, with 12 bases in between. This CDR3 has 13 residues. Germline-derived CDR1 and CDR2 are SEHNR and FQNEAQ (reference sequence).

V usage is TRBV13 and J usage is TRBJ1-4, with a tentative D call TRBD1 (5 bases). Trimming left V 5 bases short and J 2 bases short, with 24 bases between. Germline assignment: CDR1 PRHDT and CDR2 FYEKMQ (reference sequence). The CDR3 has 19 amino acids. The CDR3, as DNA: TGTGCCAGCAGCCAGTCCCCTCCGGGACCGCTTTCCACTAATGAAAAACTGTTTTTT. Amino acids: CASSQSPPGPLSTNEKLFF.

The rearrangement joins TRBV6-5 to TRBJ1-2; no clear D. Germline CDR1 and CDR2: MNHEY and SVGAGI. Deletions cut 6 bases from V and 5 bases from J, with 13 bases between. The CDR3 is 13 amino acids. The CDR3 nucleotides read TGTGCCAGCAGCTGGGATTGGAGATATGGCTACACCTTC. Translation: CASSWDWRYGYTF.

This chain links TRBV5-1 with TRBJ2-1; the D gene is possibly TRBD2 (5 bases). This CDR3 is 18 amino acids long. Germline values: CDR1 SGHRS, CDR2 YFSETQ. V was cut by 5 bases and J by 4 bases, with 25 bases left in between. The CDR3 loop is CASRPDLPERRQYNEQFF. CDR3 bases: TGCGCCAGCAGGCCCGACCTCCCCGAGCGGAGACAATACAATGAGCAGTTCTTC.

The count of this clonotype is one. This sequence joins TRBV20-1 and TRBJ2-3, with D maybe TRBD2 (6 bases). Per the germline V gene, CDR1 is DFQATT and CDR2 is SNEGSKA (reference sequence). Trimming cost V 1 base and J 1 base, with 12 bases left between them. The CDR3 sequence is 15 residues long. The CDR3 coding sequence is TGCAGTGCTAGAGGCCGTGGCGGGGGCACAGATACGCAGTATTTT. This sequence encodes CSARGRGGGTDTQYF.